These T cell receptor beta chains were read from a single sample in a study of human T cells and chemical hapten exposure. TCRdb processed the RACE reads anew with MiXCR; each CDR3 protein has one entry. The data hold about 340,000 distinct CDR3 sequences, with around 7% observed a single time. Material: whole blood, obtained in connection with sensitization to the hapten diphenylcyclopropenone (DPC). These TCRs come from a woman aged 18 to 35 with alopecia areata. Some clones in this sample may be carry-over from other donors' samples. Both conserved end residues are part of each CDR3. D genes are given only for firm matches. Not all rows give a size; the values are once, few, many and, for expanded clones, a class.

cdr3_nt: TGTGCCAGCAGGCTACAGGGCCTGGTGGAAGCTTTCTTT; cdr3_aa: CASRLQGLVEAFF; cdr3_length: 13; j_call: TRBJ1-1; d_call: .; v_call: TRBV12-3/TRBV12-4; clone_size: many
cdr3_nt: TGTGCCAGCAGTTGGTGGAGGGGTTATCAGCCCCAGCATTTT; cdr3_aa: CASSWWRGYQPQHF; cdr3_length: 14; j_call: TRBJ1-5; d_call: .; v_call: TRBV6-2/TRBV6-3; clone_size: .
cdr3_nt: TGTGCCAGCAGTTTTGCGGGCACCCAGCCCCAGCATTTT; cdr3_aa: CASSFAGTQPQHF; cdr3_length: 13; j_call: TRBJ1-5; d_call: .; v_call: TRBV12-3/TRBV12-4; clone_size: many
cdr3_nt: TGTGCCAGCAGCCAGGGGGGCCAAGAGACCCAGTACTTC; cdr3_aa: CASSQGGQETQYF; cdr3_length: 13; j_call: TRBJ2-5; d_call: .; v_call: TRBV5-6; clone_size: few
cdr3_nt: TGTGCCAGTAGTGGCAGAGAAGGAAACACCATATATTTT; cdr3_aa: CASSGREGNTIYF; cdr3_length: 13; j_call: TRBJ1-3; d_call: .; v_call: TRBV19; clone_size: .
cdr3_nt: TGCAGCGTTAGACAGGCCGTCTACGAGCAGTACTTC; cdr3_aa: CSVRQAVYEQYF; cdr3_length: 12; j_call: TRBJ2-7; d_call: .; v_call: TRBV29-1; clone_size: few
cdr3_nt: TGTGCCAGCAGTTCAGGAGTGGGGCAGTATTTT; cdr3_aa: CASSSGVGQYF; cdr3_length: 11; j_call: TRBJ2-3; d_call: .; v_call: TRBV6-2/TRBV6-3; clone_size: few
cdr3_nt: TGCGCCAGCAAGGGCGGTGGAAACACCATATATTTT; cdr3_aa: CASKGGGNTIYF; cdr3_length: 12; j_call: TRBJ1-3; d_call: .; v_call: TRBV4-1; clone_size: .
cdr3_nt: TGTGCCAGCAGCCGACTAGCGGGGGATACCGAGCAGTACTTC; cdr3_aa: CASSRLAGDTEQYF; cdr3_length: 14; j_call: TRBJ2-7; d_call: TRBD2; v_call: TRBV12-3/TRBV12-4; clone_size: .
cdr3_nt: TGTGCCAGCAGTTTTGAAGCGGGGGGTCCCTACGAGCAGTACTTC; cdr3_aa: CASSFEAGGPYEQYF; cdr3_length: 15; j_call: TRBJ2-7; d_call: TRBD2; v_call: TRBV6-5; clone_size: many
cdr3_nt: TGTGCCAGCAGCCTCCCCGGCAGTAACTATGGCTACACCTTC; cdr3_aa: CASSLPGSNYGYTF; cdr3_length: 14; j_call: TRBJ1-2; d_call: .; v_call: TRBV5-6; clone_size: few
cdr3_nt: TGTGCCAGCAGTGAAGGTAGCGGGGGCTCAGATACGCAGTATTTT; cdr3_aa: CASSEGSGGSDTQYF; cdr3_length: 15; j_call: TRBJ2-3; d_call: TRBD2; v_call: TRBV6-4; clone_size: many
cdr3_nt: TGTGCCAGCAGTTACACCAATAACAGGGGTGCCTACGAGCAGTACTTC; cdr3_aa: CASSYTNNRGAYEQYF; cdr3_length: 16; j_call: TRBJ2-7; d_call: TRBD1; v_call: TRBV6-5; clone_size: .
cdr3_nt: TGCGCCAGCAGCTTGTCCGGGTCCGGAGGAGCAGATACGCAGTATTTT; cdr3_aa: CASSLSGSGGADTQYF; cdr3_length: 16; j_call: TRBJ2-3; d_call: .; v_call: TRBV5-1; clone_size: many
cdr3_nt: TGCAGTGGCGCCGGGTCCGACTTCTCCTACAATGAGCAGTTCTTC; cdr3_aa: CSGAGSDFSYNEQFF; cdr3_length: 15; j_call: TRBJ2-1; d_call: .; v_call: TRBV20-1; clone_size: .
cdr3_nt: TGTGCCAGCAGCCAGGTCATTGCTACGAACACCGGGGAGCTGTTTTTT; cdr3_aa: CASSQVIATNTGELFF; cdr3_length: 16; j_call: TRBJ2-2; d_call: .; v_call: TRBV4-2; clone_size: many
cdr3_nt: TGTGCCAGCAGTTACGGGACAGTTGACTATGGCTACACCTTC; cdr3_aa: CASSYGTVDYGYTF; cdr3_length: 14; j_call: TRBJ1-2; d_call: TRBD1; v_call: TRBV6-2/TRBV6-3; clone_size: many
cdr3_nt: TGTGCCAGCAGCTTAAGCCTGAACACTGAAGCTTTCTTT; cdr3_aa: CASSLSLNTEAFF; cdr3_length: 13; j_call: TRBJ1-1; d_call: .; v_call: TRBV12-3/TRBV12-4; clone_size: many
cdr3_nt: TGTGCCACCAGTTCTGGGTACGGCGGGGGGGCCGGTACAGATACGCAGTATTTT; cdr3_aa: CATSSGYGGGAGTDTQYF; cdr3_length: 18; j_call: TRBJ2-3; d_call: TRBD2; v_call: TRBV24-1; clone_size: many
cdr3_nt: TGTGCCAGCAGCCTGACTCTAGGGACCGGGGAGCTGTTTTTT; cdr3_aa: CASSLTLGTGELFF; cdr3_length: 14; j_call: TRBJ2-2; d_call: .; v_call: TRBV12-3/TRBV12-4; clone_size: .
cdr3_nt: TGTGCCAGCAGTTTTCTAGGGACCGGAAACACCATATATTTT; cdr3_aa: CASSFLGTGNTIYF; cdr3_length: 14; j_call: TRBJ1-3; d_call: .; v_call: TRBV6-5; clone_size: .
cdr3_nt: TGCAGTGCTAGAGATCACAGGGATAATTCACCCCTCCACTTT; cdr3_aa: CSARDHRDNSPLHF; cdr3_length: 14; j_call: TRBJ1-6; d_call: .; v_call: TRBV20-1; clone_size: many
cdr3_nt: TGCGCCAGCAGCAGCATGCAGGGGGCCAGAAATACGCAGTATTTT; cdr3_aa: CASSSMQGARNTQYF; cdr3_length: 15; j_call: TRBJ2-3; d_call: TRBD1; v_call: TRBV5-1; clone_size: few
cdr3_nt: TGTGCCAGCAGTTACGGGTATGGCTACACCTTC; cdr3_aa: CASSYGYGYTF; cdr3_length: 11; j_call: TRBJ1-2; d_call: .; v_call: TRBV6-5; clone_size: many
cdr3_nt: TGTGCCAGCAGTTACGGGACAGGGGGCTGGTACGAGCAGTACTTC; cdr3_aa: CASSYGTGGWYEQYF; cdr3_length: 15; j_call: TRBJ2-7; d_call: TRBD1; v_call: TRBV6-5; clone_size: .
cdr3_nt: TGTGCCAGCAGCGGAACCGGGGGGGTCCTCGAGCAGTACTTC; cdr3_aa: CASSGTGGVLEQYF; cdr3_length: 14; j_call: TRBJ2-7; d_call: TRBD2; v_call: TRBV3-1; clone_size: few
cdr3_nt: TGCAGTGCGTCCGGGACTAGCGGGGGGAATGAGCAGTTCTTC; cdr3_aa: CSASGTSGGNEQFF; cdr3_length: 14; j_call: TRBJ2-1; d_call: TRBD2; v_call: TRBV20-1; clone_size: few
cdr3_nt: TGTGCCAGCCGGGGAGGTGACTATACCCAAGAGACCCAGTACTTC; cdr3_aa: CASRGGDYTQETQYF; cdr3_length: 15; j_call: TRBJ2-5; d_call: .; v_call: TRBV11-1; clone_size: few
cdr3_nt: TGTGCCAGCAGTTGGGACAGGAACACTGAAGCTTTCTTT; cdr3_aa: CASSWDRNTEAFF; cdr3_length: 13; j_call: TRBJ1-1; d_call: TRBD1; v_call: TRBV5-4; clone_size: many
cdr3_nt: TGTGCCAGCAGTTTCGACGCCTGGCGATATGGCTACACCTTC; cdr3_aa: CASSFDAWRYGYTF; cdr3_length: 14; j_call: TRBJ1-2; d_call: .; v_call: TRBV12-3/TRBV12-4; clone_size: many
cdr3_nt: TGTGCCAGCAGGGCCCGCCGGGGTAATAATAATTCACCCCTCCACTTT; cdr3_aa: CASRARRGNNNSPLHF; cdr3_length: 16; j_call: TRBJ1-6; d_call: .; v_call: TRBV6-2/TRBV6-3; clone_size: few
cdr3_nt: TGTGCCAGCAGTTTAGAGTCCTCTACTGAAGCTTTCTTT; cdr3_aa: CASSLESSTEAFF; cdr3_length: 13; j_call: TRBJ1-1; d_call: .; v_call: TRBV27; clone_size: many
cdr3_nt: TGTGCCAGCAGTCCCCGGAGAGATTCCTGGGATTCACCCCTCCACTTT; cdr3_aa: CASSPRRDSWDSPLHF; cdr3_length: 16; j_call: TRBJ1-6; d_call: .; v_call: TRBV12-3/TRBV12-4; clone_size: .
cdr3_nt: TGCAGTGCTACCCTTGGGGGGACGGGATATAATTCACCCCTCCACTTT; cdr3_aa: CSATLGGTGYNSPLHF; cdr3_length: 16; j_call: TRBJ1-6; d_call: .; v_call: TRBV20-1; clone_size: few
cdr3_nt: TGTGCCAGCAGCTTCAGTTTCGGACAGAACACTGAAGCTTTCTTT; cdr3_aa: CASSFSFGQNTEAFF; cdr3_length: 15; j_call: TRBJ1-1; d_call: .; v_call: TRBV7-2; clone_size: few
cdr3_nt: TGTGCCAGCTCACCCACCGGGACAGGGGCAATCACGACTGAAGCTTTCTTT; cdr3_aa: CASSPTGTGAITTEAFF; cdr3_length: 17; j_call: TRBJ1-1; d_call: TRBD1; v_call: TRBV18; clone_size: few
cdr3_nt: TGTGCCAGCACCCGGGGGCCCCCTGGGGCCAACGTCCTGACTTTC; cdr3_aa: CASTRGPPGANVLTF; cdr3_length: 15; j_call: TRBJ2-6; d_call: .; v_call: TRBV2; clone_size: few
cdr3_nt: TGTGCCAGCAGCTGGGGGGGCCCAGATACGCAGTATTTT; cdr3_aa: CASSWGGPDTQYF; cdr3_length: 13; j_call: TRBJ2-3; d_call: .; v_call: TRBV6-1; clone_size: .
cdr3_nt: TGTGCCAGCAGCCCGTCGGTAGGGATATACAATGAGCAGTTCTTC; cdr3_aa: CASSPSVGIYNEQFF; cdr3_length: 15; j_call: TRBJ2-1; d_call: .; v_call: TRBV11-2; clone_size: few
cdr3_nt: TGTGCCAGCAGCCGACCCCCCGGCGACAATGAGCAGTTCTTC; cdr3_aa: CASSRPPGDNEQFF; cdr3_length: 14; j_call: TRBJ2-1; d_call: .; v_call: TRBV7-2; clone_size: few
cdr3_nt: TGTGCCAGCAGCTTAAGAGCGGGACACCGCACAGATACGCAGTATTTT; cdr3_aa: CASSLRAGHRTDTQYF; cdr3_length: 16; j_call: TRBJ2-3; d_call: .; v_call: TRBV7-8; clone_size: many
cdr3_nt: TGTGCCAGCTCACCAACTTTGGGACAGGGCATGAACATTCAGTACTTC; cdr3_aa: CASSPTLGQGMNIQYF; cdr3_length: 16; j_call: TRBJ2-4; d_call: TRBD1; v_call: TRBV18; clone_size: few
cdr3_nt: TGTGCCATCAGTGCCGGGGGCGCGAACACCGGGGAGCTGTTTTTT; cdr3_aa: CAISAGGANTGELFF; cdr3_length: 15; j_call: TRBJ2-2; d_call: .; v_call: TRBV10-3; clone_size: many
cdr3_nt: TGTGCCAGCAGCTTAACAGGGTTTGACAATCAGCCCCAGCATTTT; cdr3_aa: CASSLTGFDNQPQHF; cdr3_length: 15; j_call: TRBJ1-5; d_call: .; v_call: TRBV9; clone_size: few
cdr3_nt: TGTGCCATCAGTGAGCGAGAATCTTATGGCTACACCTTC; cdr3_aa: CAISERESYGYTF; cdr3_length: 13; j_call: TRBJ1-2; d_call: .; v_call: TRBV10-3; clone_size: few
cdr3_nt: TGTGCCAGCAGTTTGTCAACCTTGGCTGAAGCTTTCTTT; cdr3_aa: CASSLSTLAEAFF; cdr3_length: 13; j_call: TRBJ1-1; d_call: .; v_call: TRBV6-6; clone_size: few
cdr3_nt: TGTGCCAGCAGCTTACTAGTGACTAGGGAGACCCAGTACTTC; cdr3_aa: CASSLLVTRETQYF; cdr3_length: 14; j_call: TRBJ2-5; d_call: .; v_call: TRBV7-2; clone_size: few
cdr3_nt: TGCGCCAGCAGCCCGGGAAGGACAGGTATTCTGACTGAAGCTTTCTTT; cdr3_aa: CASSPGRTGILTEAFF; cdr3_length: 16; j_call: TRBJ1-1; d_call: TRBD1; v_call: TRBV5-1; clone_size: few
cdr3_nt: TGCGCCAGCAGCCAAGTACTAGCGGGGTCCTACGAGCAGTACTTC; cdr3_aa: CASSQVLAGSYEQYF; cdr3_length: 15; j_call: TRBJ2-7; d_call: TRBD2; v_call: TRBV4-3; clone_size: .